The next 26 T cell receptor beta chains were all read from a single sample in a study of tumor-infiltrating lymphocytes in primary liver carcinoma. Total RNA (roughly 540 ng) served as template for TCR beta cDNA synthesis primed by a constant-region primer. Libraries for TCR beta were built through three nested multiplex PCR rounds, which together made up a slightly modified ARM-PCR procedure. Primers for the first two PCR rounds were TRBV1-TRBV30 forward primers and a C-beta reverse primer (around 10 cycles per round). TCRdb re-derived calls from the multiplex PCR reads in MiXCR, one entry per CDR3 protein. The table includes 55,000 to 65,000 distinct CDR3 sequences, roughly 70% detected once. Co-extraction of RNA and DNA was performed on about 20-33 mg of unsorted bulk tissue. The sequencing input was liver tumor tissue from sampling region 2. Specified subset: tumor region T2, inferior pole. The receptors were sampled from a man in his forties with primary liver carcinoma and hepatitis B virus infection.

This clonotype occurred a few times. One junction end does not reproduce the germline sequence, and a read error may be involved. The chain carries TRBV11-2 and TRBJ2-5; 8 bases are a match to TRBD2. The germline V gene has CDR1 SGHAT and CDR2 FQNNGV. This CDR3 comprises 16 residues. CDR3 amino acids: CASNQSPGGGKETQYF. CDR3 nucleotide sequence: TGTGCCAGCAATCAAAGTCCTGGCGGGGGGAAAGAGACCCAGTATTTC.

This sequence joins TRBV5-6 and TRBJ2-7, with 9 bases matching TRBD2. The CDR3 runs to 14 residues. The V segment lost 5 bases and the J segment 6 bases; nucleotides outside the gene matches: 9. Germline lookup yields CDR1 SGHDT and CDR2 YYEEEE. The CDR3 loop is CASRKAGGPLEQYF. CDR3 bases: TGTGCCAGCAGGAAAGCGGGAGGCCCTCTCGAGCAGTACTTC.

A word on this clonotype: One end of the junction varies from germline; a read error may be responsible. The chain employs TRBV29-1 and TRBJ2-5, with a weak D call TRBD1 (6 bases). The CDR3 is 13 amino acids. The germline V gene encodes CDR1 SQVTM and CDR2 ANQGSEA. The CDR3 loop is CSGLTQGKETQYF. CDR3 sequence (DNA): TGCAGCGGACTCACCCAGGGGAAAGAGACCCAATACTTC.

This clonotype was detected only once. The germline gene is not matched at one end of the junction; a read error may be the cause. V usage is TRBV4-2 and J usage is TRBJ2-1; 10 bases match TRBD2. CDR1 and CDR2 (germline): LGHNA, YNFKEQ. CDR3 length equals 15 residues. CDR3 in amino acids: CANSQGRLAGGEHFF. The CDR3 coding sequence is TGTGCCAACAGCCAAGGTCGATTAGCGGGGGGTGAGCACTTCTTC.

V and J are TRBV6-6 and TRBJ2-7; tentative D call: TRBD2 (5 bases). The ends were cut back, 2 bases at V and 2 bases at J, with 16 bases in the middle. Germline CDR1 MNHNY, CDR2 SVGAGI (reference sequence). The CDR3 loop spans 16 amino acids. The CDR3 region is CASSYLRMRVTYEQYF. The CDR3, as DNA: TGTGCCAGCAGTTACCTACGAATGAGGGTTACCTACGAGCAGTACTTC.

To note about this clonotype: A read error may produce the germline difference seen at one junction end. The gene calls are TRBV6-2 or TRBV6-3 and TRBJ2-7; D is perhaps TRBD1 (6 bases). This CDR3 is 15 amino acids long. The germline V gene has CDR1 MNHEY and CDR2 SVGEGT. CDR3 DNA: TGTGACAGCGGTTACTCGAGGACAGCAGCCTACGAGCAGTACTTC. It encodes CDSGYSRTAAYEQYF.

The chain carries TRBV6-5 and TRBJ2-5; unclear D gene. Germline V gene data show CDR1 as MNHEY and CDR2 as SVGAGI. Deletions cut 7 bases from V and 6 bases from J, with 12 bases between. CDR3 length equals 12 residues. DNA of the CDR3: TGTGCCAGCACGGCCGAAGGGAAGACCCAGTACTTC. This encodes CASTAEGKTQYF.

Regarding this clonotype: At one end the junction does not follow the germline gene, possibly because of a read error. The CDR3 reads CASSLESVMSGEQYF. The CDR3 DNA sequence: TGTGCCAGTAGCTTAGAGTCCGTTATGTCCGGCGAGCAGTACTTC. The chain has TRBV11-2 and TRBJ2-7; D remains unclear. This CDR3 has 15 amino acids. CDR1 is SGHAT, CDR2 FQNNGV, per germline.

A note on this clonotype: This may be a read error: a much more frequent sequence differs by one nucleotide. DNA for the CDR3: TGTGCCAGCAGTTACACAGGACTTCCACCCCCCCACTTT. It yields the protein CASSYTGLPPPHF. The chain employs TRBV6-5 and TRBJ1-6, with a tentative D call TRBD1 (5 bases). Looked up from germline, CDR1 is MNHEY and CDR2 is SVGAGI. The CDR3 runs to 13 residues.

This clonotype came up once. One end of the junction varies from germline; a read error may be responsible. The genes are TRBV5-5 and TRBJ2-5; tentative D call: TRBD1 (6 bases). There are 16 residues in the CDR3. Germline V CDR1 and CDR2: SGHKS, YYEKEE (reference sequence). The CDR3 loop is CASGFVTQGNQETQYF. DNA of the CDR3: TGTGCCAGCGGCTTTGTAACCCAGGGGAACCAAGAGACCCAGTACTTC.

Remarks on this clonotype: This CDR3 is missing its conserved last phenylalanine or tryptophan, likely due to a read error. The chain combines TRBV11-2 with TRBJ2-1; D is unclear. The germline V gene has CDR1 SGHAT and CDR2 FQNNGV. V lost 0 bases to trimming and J lost 7 bases, with 16 bases between them. The CDR3 contains 16 residues. The CDR3 loop is CASSLELLAEMNEQFS. CDR3 nucleotide sequence: TGTGCCAGCAGCTTAGAGCTCCTGGCGGAAATGAATGAGCAGTTCTCC.

Details on this clonotype: The junction and the germline gene differ at one end; a read error may be behind it. V gene TRBV11-2 combines with J gene TRBJ2-1; D is perhaps TRBD1 (5 bases). CDR1 and CDR2 from the germline V gene are SGHAT and FQNNGV. The CDR3 spans 14 residues. CDR3 in amino acids: CASSLYRLVSEQSF. The CDR3 nucleotides are TGTGCTAGCAGCTTATACAGGCTAGTTAGTGAGCAGTCCTTC.

Comment on this clonotype: One end of the junction varies from germline; a read error may be responsible. The J gene is TRBJ2-1, the V gene TRBV6-2 or TRBV6-3, with D unclear. This CDR3 region has 15 residues. CDR1 MNHEY and CDR2 SVGEGT come from the germline V gene. The CDR3 protein is CACSLIPSSYSEQFF. CDR3 DNA sequence: TGTGCCTGCAGTTTAATCCCAAGCTCCTACAGTGAGCAGTTCTTC.

This clonotype turned up a few times. This chain joins TRBV28 and TRBJ2-3, with D uncertain. V was shortened by 4 bases and J by 2 bases, with 7 bases between the two germline ends. The germline CDR1 and CDR2 sequences are MDHEN and SYDVKM. CDR3 length equals 13 residues. The CDR3 coding sequence is TGTGCCAGCAGTTCGACGGACACAGATACGCAGTATTTT. Protein product: CASSSTDTDTQYF.

The V call is TRBV11-2, the J call TRBJ2-7; D not resolved. The germline V gene encodes CDR1 SGHAT and CDR2 FQNNGV. This CDR3 region has 14 residues. CDR3 region: CANSLGESSYEQYF. The CDR3 nucleotides read TGTGCAAACAGCTTAGGAGAGTCTAGCTACGAGCAGTACTTC.

This clonotype was picked up one time. A read error may account for a junction end that differs from germline. The chain carries TRBV4-1 and TRBJ1-2; D unclear. The CDR3 runs 15 residues. Germline assignment: CDR1 MGHRA and CDR2 YSYEKL. The CDR3 sequence: CASSQEGRHNYGCTF. CDR3 nucleotides: TGCGCCAGCAGCCAAGAAGGCCGTCATAACTATGGCTGCACCTTC.

Worth noting for this clonotype: A junction boundary mismatches the germline segment, possibly from a read error. The J gene is TRBJ2-1, the V gene TRBV11-2; no clear D gene. Germline V CDR1 and CDR2: SGHAT, FQNNGV. CDR3 length equals 12 residues. The CDR3 protein is CASSFNYNEQIF. In DNA, the CDR3 is TGTGCCAGCAGCTTCAATTACAATGAGCAAATCTTC.

With respect to this clonotype: An end of the junction does not agree with germline; a read error may underlie this. This chain links TRBV4-2 with TRBJ1-1, with D unresolved. Germline-derived CDR1 and CDR2 are LGHNA and YNFKEQ. This CDR3 has 17 amino acids. CDR3 residues: CASSQEYGLGFWTEASF. The DNA of the CDR3 is TGTGCCAGCAGTCAAGAGTACGGACTGGGTTTTTGGACTGAAGCTTCCTTT.

On this clonotype: An end of the junction differs from the germline gene, which may be a read error. The J gene is TRBJ2-5, the V gene TRBV12-3 or TRBV12-4; D not certain. The CDR3 extends over 14 amino acids. As DNA, the CDR3 is TGTGCCAGGAGTTCCAAAAGGGAACAAGAGACTCAGTACTTC. It encodes CARSSKREQETQYF.

As for this clonotype: Sequence at one end of the junction differs from germline and may be a read error. V is TRBV6-6 and J is TRBJ2-2; 13 nucleotides align to TRBD2. Germline V gene lookup returns CDR1 MNHNY and CDR2 SVGAGI (reference sequence). The length of the CDR3 is 20 residues. The CDR3 spells CASSPLVGLAGPMNIGELFF. The CDR3 DNA follows: TGTGCCAGCAGCCCGCTCGTGGGACTAGCGGGGCCAATGAACATCGGGGAGCTGTTTTTT.

The count of this clonotype is one. At one end the junction does not follow the germline gene, possibly because of a read error. The chain uses TRBV29-1 and TRBJ1-2; 8 positions match TRBD1. Germline V gives CDR1 SQVTM, CDR2 ANQGSEA. The CDR3 sequence is 12 residues long. CDR3 sequence (DNA): TGCAACGTTACTACAGGGGGAAGAGGCTACACCTTC. It codes for CNVTTGGRGYTF.

This clonotype showed up many times. The J gene is TRBJ2-1, the V gene TRBV10-3; 7 bases are a match to TRBD2. Germline V CDR1 and CDR2: ENHRY, SYGVKD. The CDR3 length is 14 residues. With 6 bases clipped from V and 7 bases from J, the junction kept 9 bases outside the gene matches. CDR3 sequence: CAIRERDDGNEQFF. Here the CDR3 DNA reads TGTGCCATCAGGGAGCGGGACGATGGGAATGAGCAGTTCTTC.

Of note for this clonotype: The germline gene is not matched at one end of the junction; a read error may be the cause. CDR3 sequence (DNA): TGTGTCAGCAGTTTTCGTCTTGCAGATACGCAGTATTTT. It codes for CVSSFRLADTQYF. V usage is TRBV5-5 and J usage is TRBJ2-3; no reliable D call. Germline V CDR1 and CDR2: SGHKS, YYEKEE (reference sequence). This CDR3 is built from 13 residues. The full variable domain, in which reference TRBV5-5 and TRBJ2-3 provide the parts outside the CDR3, is DAGVTQSPTHLIKTRGQQVTLRCSPISGHKSVSWYQQVLGQGPQFIFQYYEKEERGRGNFPDRFSARQFPNYSSELNVNALLLGDSALYLCVSSFRLADTQYFGPGTRLTVL.

The rearrangement joins TRBV29-1 to TRBJ2-5, with 7 nucleotides matching TRBD1. The CDR3 totals 13 residues. With V trimmed by 1 base and J by 4 bases, 3 bases remained unmatched. The germline CDR1 and CDR2 sequences are SQVTM and ANQGSEA. The CDR3 DNA follows: TGCAGCGTTGAAGTCAACAGGGGAGAGACCCAGTACTTC. It specifies CSVEVNRGETQYF.

This clonotype was observed a single time. A much larger clone differs from this one at a single base, so this may be a read error. The chain links TRBV5-1 to TRBJ2-1; 11 bases line up with TRBD2. With V trimmed by 7 bases and J by 2 bases, 5 bases remained unmatched. Per germline, CDR1 SGHRS and CDR2 YFSETQ. This CDR3 has 15 residues. Written as DNA, the CDR3 is TGCGCCAGCGGCCCACTAGCGGGGGCCTACAATGAGCAGTTCTTC. This gives the protein CASGPLAGAYNEQFF.

This clonotype was seen at least ten times. V gene TRBV7-9 combines with J gene TRBJ2-7; D is uncertain. Trimming cost V 1 base and J 6 bases, with 10 bases left between them. CDR1 SEHNR and CDR2 FQNEAQ come from the germline V gene (reference sequence). This CDR3 spans 13 amino acids. This chain's CDR3 is CASSLGVYVEQYF. In DNA form, the CDR3 reads TGTGCCAGCAGCTTAGGGGTATACGTCGAGCAGTACTTC.